This T cell receptor beta chain stems from a study of blood T cell repertoires in COVID-19. Across the whole study: Some COVID-19 samples were acute and others convalescent; all came from the United States, Italy and Spain. T cells, B-cell-depleted T cells, or PBMCs provided the cDNA or gDNA that served as material.

The CDR3 covers 17 residues. Deletions cut 2 bases from V and 0 bases from J, with 14 bases between. CDR1 and CDR2 from the germline V gene are ENHRY and SYGVKD. Method: immunoSEQ multiplex PCR; TCRdb's copy keeps in-frame clones and lacks some. This repertoire shows 200,000 to 250,000 clones, 84% found once; its top ten account for roughly 21%. The chain joins TRBV10-3 to TRBJ1-5, with D perhaps matching TRBD1 (5 bases). Sequencing was carried out using peripheral blood. This TCR was recovered from a man in his thirties or forties with active or convalescent COVID-19. DNA for the CDR3: TGTGCCATCAGTGAGGGGGCCACAGATTATAGCAATCAGCCCCAGCATTTT. Translated, it gives CAISEGATDYSNQPQHF.